This T cell receptor (beta chain) was identified during a study of regulatory T cells in long-lasting Graves disease. Study-wide results and caveats: Among the persistent patients, thousands of public clonotypes were shared, more than the 950 to 1,000 shared among new patients. With persistent disease, TRBV28, TRBJ1-2 and TRBJ2-5 were the favored segments. Accuracy may have been reduced by the small sample size. Thyroid tissue was not studied; only peripheral blood was.

Arm-PCR of CDR3 regions with iRepertoire HTBI primers generated TCR beta libraries. TCRdb re-derived calls from the multiplex PCR reads in MiXCR, one entry per CDR3 protein. This table holds hundreds of thousands of distinct CDR3 sequences, 20% to 25% found once. As regards this clonotype: What it recognizes is unknown.

Germline V gene lookup returns CDR1 KGHSH and CDR2 LQKENI. This CDR3 spans 13 amino acids. V lost 6 bases and J 0 bases, leaving 8 bases between the germline ends. Time point noted: persistent/refractory GD, antithyroid drugs over 5 years with positive TRAb. Following extraction of RNA from PBMCs, that RNA was used to make the TCR library. This receptor was obtained from a female donor with Graves disease. The chain uses TRBV18 and TRBJ1-1, with unresolved D. The sequencing used peripheral blood mononuclear cells (PBMCs), collected when the disease was refractory, from a patient treated with antithyroid drugs. CDR3 coding DNA: TGTGCCAGCTCGGGCACCATGAACACTGAAGCTTTCTTT. It yields the protein CASSGTMNTEAFF.